These T cell receptor beta chains were read from a single sample in a study of identical twins. Each CDR3 protein is one row after TCRdb ran MiXCR on the 5' RACE reads. The sample shows about 530,000 distinct CDR3 sequences, about 22% of them seen only once. This sample was also put to use in a study of yellow fever vaccine responses in identical twins.

Sequencing was performed on CD4+ T cells sorted from blood. The source is a woman aged 18-29 years in good health. The CDR3 runs from the conserved cysteine through the conserved F or W. D genes are given only for firm matches. A row's size may be missing; if present it is once, few, many or a size class.

>TRBV28|TRBJ2-1|NA|once
CASSFAVRGSNEQFF
TGTGCCAGCAGTTTTGCTGTCAGGGGATCCAATGAGCAGTTCTTC
>TRBV12-3/TRBV12-4|TRBJ2-1|TRBD2|few
CASSLVAGLVEQFF
TGTGCCAGCAGTTTAGTAGCGGGATTGGTTGAGCAGTTCTTC
>TRBV6-1|TRBJ2-2|TRBD2|NA
CASGEVSGSAGELFF
TGTGCCAGCGGAGAGGTTAGCGGGAGCGCCGGGGAGCTGTTTTTT
>TRBV14|TRBJ1-1|NA|NA
CASIRGMGGNTEAFF
TGTGCCAGCATCCGGGGCATGGGGGGGAACACTGAAGCTTTCTTT
>TRBV19|TRBJ2-3|NA|NA
CASLIADPPSTDTQYF
TGTGCCAGCCTCATTGCCGACCCCCCTAGCACAGATACGCAGTATTTT
>TRBV15|TRBJ1-3|NA|many
CATSRDPGGNTIYF
TGTGCCACCAGCAGAGATCCAGGGGGAAACACCATATATTTT
>TRBV12-3/TRBV12-4|TRBJ2-7|TRBD1|NA
CASSSVGDRVFGRVRWEQYF
TGTGCCAGCAGTTCCGTAGGGGACAGGGTTTTCGGCCGAGTCCGGTGGGAGCAGTACTTC
>TRBV10-3|TRBJ2-2|TRBD2|NA
CAISLKTGLAKNTGELFF
TGTGCCATCAGCCTAAAAACCGGACTAGCGAAGAACACCGGGGAGCTGTTTTTT
>TRBV24-1|TRBJ2-5|TRBD2|NA
CATSDPRLAGETQYF
TGTGCCACCAGTGATCCCCGGCTAGCGGGGGAGACCCAGTACTTC
>TRBV20-1|TRBJ2-3|TRBD1|NA
CSARTGQPSTDTQYF
TGCAGTGCTAGAACGGGACAGCCTAGCACAGATACGCAGTATTTT
>TRBV2|TRBJ1-2|NA|NA
CASSEAVGYGYTF
TGTGCCAGCAGTGAAGCGGTAGGGTACGGCTACACCTTC
>TRBV24-1|TRBJ2-1|NA|few
CATSDRGTGTGGFNEQFF
TGTGCCACCAGTGACCGGGGGACAGGGACGGGAGGGTTTAATGAGCAGTTCTTC
>TRBV10-3|TRBJ2-3|TRBD2|NA
CAISEFLAGGADTQYF
TGTGCCATCAGTGAGTTCCTAGCGGGAGGCGCAGATACGCAGTATTTT
>TRBV7-9|TRBJ2-5|TRBD2|few
CASSFQAGIETQYF
TGTGCCAGCAGCTTCCAAGCGGGAATAGAGACCCAGTACTTC
>TRBV28|TRBJ2-5|TRBD2|few
CASSDRDYNFQETQYF
TGTGCCAGCAGCGACCGGGACTATAACTTCCAAGAGACCCAGTACTTC
>TRBV7-8|TRBJ2-7|TRBD1|NA
CASSQTATGPYEQYF
TGTGCCAGCAGCCAAACTGCGACAGGGCCTTACGAGCAGTACTTC
>TRBV12-3/TRBV12-4|TRBJ2-1|TRBD2|NA
CASRIGASGGLNEQFF
TGTGCCAGCAGGATTGGGGCTAGCGGGGGTCTTAATGAGCAGTTCTTC
>TRBV12-3/TRBV12-4|TRBJ2-3|NA|NA
CASSLYSDTQYF
TGTGCCAGCAGTTTATATTCAGATACGCAGTATTTT
>TRBV5-8|TRBJ2-1|NA|few
CASSLWNNEQFF
TGTGCCAGCAGCTTGTGGAACAATGAGCAGTTCTTC
>TRBV4-1|TRBJ2-1|NA|few
CASSQEAQSSYNEQFF
TGCGCCAGCAGCCAAGAGGCGCAGAGCTCCTACAATGAGCAGTTCTTC
>TRBV5-1|TRBJ2-2|NA|many
CASSLTGNTGELFF
TGTGCCAGCAGCCTGACAGGGAACACCGGGGAGCTGTTTTTT
>TRBV11-2|TRBJ2-1|NA|few
CASSLLGYEQFF
TGTGCCAGCAGCTTACTGGGATATGAGCAGTTCTTC
>TRBV10-3|TRBJ2-5|TRBD1|many
CAISDPGTGGVETQYF
TGTGCCATCAGTGACCCCGGGACAGGGGGCGTCGAGACCCAGTACTTC
>TRBV20-1|TRBJ2-7|TRBD2|few
CSATSLRGLAGVITYEQYF
TGCAGTGCTACCTCTCTAAGGGGACTAGCGGGAGTCATAACCTACGAGCAGTACTTC
>TRBV15|TRBJ1-1|NA|few
CATSRGGLQARTEAFF
TGTGCCACCAGCAGAGGGGGGCTCCAGGCCCGCACTGAAGCTTTCTTT
>TRBV6-5|TRBJ2-5|NA|few
CASSYGGTQYF
TGTGCCAGCAGTTATGGGGGGACCCAGTACTTC
>TRBV12-3/TRBV12-4|TRBJ2-3|NA|few
CASSFEGYTDTQYF
TGTGCCAGCAGTTTTGAAGGGTACACAGATACGCAGTATTTT
>TRBV3-1|TRBJ1-2|NA|few
CASSQGTGTYGYTF
TGTGCCAGCAGCCAAGGTACAGGGACCTATGGCTACACCTTC
>TRBV6-1|TRBJ2-4|NA|NA
CASSQPLGALNIQYF
TGTGCCAGCAGTCAGCCCTTAGGGGCGCTAAACATTCAGTACTTC
>TRBV24-1|TRBJ2-1|TRBD1|few
CATSESGTGGGNEQFF
TGTGCCACCAGCGAGTCCGGGACAGGGGGCGGGAATGAGCAGTTCTTC
>TRBV12-3/TRBV12-4|TRBJ2-3|NA|few
CASSFGQATQYF
TGTGCCAGCAGTTTCGGGCAGGCGACGCAGTATTTT
>TRBV10-3|TRBJ2-1|NA|few
CATGGLDNEQFF
TGTGCCACCGGGGGACTCGACAATGAGCAGTTCTTC
>TRBV20-1|TRBJ1-2|NA|NA
CSASNRGDYGYTF
TGCAGTGCTAGTAATAGGGGCGACTATGGCTACACCTTC
>TRBV5-1|TRBJ1-1|TRBD1|NA
CASQGQPNTEAFF
TGCGCCAGCCAGGGACAGCCGAACACTGAAGCTTTCTTT
>TRBV20-1|TRBJ1-5|NA|many
CSARLADEEQHF
TGCAGTGCTAGACTGGCTGACGAAGAACAGCATTTT
>TRBV7-3|TRBJ2-7|NA|many
CASSLRREGEQYF
TGTGCCAGCAGCTTACGGAGGGAAGGGGAGCAGTACTTC
>TRBV5-1|TRBJ1-1|NA|NA
CASSLEVLGYAEAFF
TGCGCCAGCAGCTTGGAAGTTTTGGGTTATGCTGAAGCTTTCTTT
>TRBV12-3/TRBV12-4|TRBJ2-7|TRBD1|NA
CASSRRVRQGAEEQYF
TGTGCCAGCAGCCGAAGGGTGAGACAGGGGGCGGAAGAGCAGTACTTC
>TRBV20-1|TRBJ1-5|NA|NA
CSARVGWANQPQHF
TGCAGTGCTAGAGTGGGGTGGGCCAATCAGCCCCAGCATTTT
>TRBV5-1|TRBJ2-1|TRBD2|few
CASSLAGTSGRAVGYNEQFF
TGCGCCAGCAGCTTGGCCGGGACTAGCGGGAGGGCAGTTGGATACAATGAGCAGTTCTTC
>TRBV5-1|TRBJ2-5|TRBD2|once
CASSLPLGLAGGLETQYF
TGCGCCAGCAGCTTGCCCCTCGGACTAGCGGGGGGGCTGGAGACCCAGTACTTC
>TRBV7-6|TRBJ2-7|NA|NA
CASSLGLGAAQEQYF
TGTGCCAGCAGCTTAGGCCTTGGGGCAGCACAGGAGCAGTACTTC
>TRBV18|TRBJ2-1|NA|NA
CASSPSRVNYNEQFF
TGTGCCAGCTCACCATCTAGAGTTAACTACAATGAGCAGTTCTTC
>TRBV12-3/TRBV12-4|TRBJ2-3|TRBD2|NA
CASTRTSGSGNTQYF
TGTGCCAGCACAAGGACTAGCGGGAGTGGGAATACGCAGTATTTT
>TRBV3-1|TRBJ2-5|NA|NA
CASSQEGRKQETQYF
TGTGCCAGCAGCCAAGAGGGCCGGAAACAAGAGACCCAGTACTTC
>TRBV7-9|TRBJ1-1|NA|few
CASSLAAGGMNTEAFF
TGTGCCAGCAGCTTAGCAGCAGGTGGCATGAACACTGAAGCTTTCTTT
>TRBV7-9|TRBJ2-1|NA|NA
CASSLGGAANEQFF
TGTGCCAGCAGCTTAGGGGGGGCAGCCAATGAGCAGTTCTTC
>TRBV28|TRBJ2-5|NA|few
CASSRGLETQYF
TGTGCCAGCAGTCGGGGGTTGGAGACCCAGTACTTC
>TRBV15|TRBJ2-1|NA|few
CATSRDDWAEQFF
TGTGCCACCAGCAGAGATGATTGGGCTGAGCAGTTCTTC
>TRBV15|TRBJ1-6|NA|few
CATSRDGDGNSPLHF
TGTGCCACCAGCAGAGACGGGGACGGGAATTCACCCCTCCACTTT
>TRBV20-1|TRBJ2-1|TRBD2|few
CSAGRADNEQFF
TGCAGTGCTGGGAGGGCCGACAATGAGCAGTTCTTC
>TRBV29-1|TRBJ2-1|TRBD2|NA
CSVAKGLAWYEQFF
TGCAGCGTCGCGAAGGGACTAGCATGGTATGAGCAGTTCTTC
>TRBV5-6|TRBJ2-4|TRBD1|few
CASSLRRTGDKNIQYF
TGTGCCAGCAGCCTGAGGAGGACAGGGGACAAAAACATTCAGTACTTC
>TRBV6-5|TRBJ1-1|NA|many
CASSYGQTNTEAFF
TGTGCCAGCAGTTACGGGCAGACGAACACTGAAGCTTTCTTT
>TRBV20-1|TRBJ1-1|NA|NA
CRADNRELTEAFF
TGCAGAGCGGACAATCGGGAGCTCACTGAAGCTTTCTTT
>TRBV5-1|TRBJ2-7|NA|NA
CASSFGENYEQYF
TGCGCCAGCAGCTTCGGGGAGAACTACGAGCAGTACTTC
>TRBV10-3|TRBJ2-3|TRBD1|NA
CATRGTDISTDTQYF
TGTGCCACCAGGGGGACCGACATTAGCACAGATACGCAGTATTTT